This T cell receptor beta chain was profiled in a study of post-analysis software for immune sequencing data. TCR beta libraries were prepared from cDNA with unique molecular identifiers. TCRdb reprocessed the PCR reads via MiXCR and lists one record per CDR3 protein. Among 820,000 or so distinct CDR3 sequences listed, approximately 53% were seen once. Study findings and constraints: Patients showed TRBV5-6, TRBV5-1 and TRBV20-1 among five TRBV segments more frequent than in controls.

Of note for this clonotype: What it binds is not known.

In germline, CDR1 is SQVTM, CDR2 ANQGSEA. This CDR3 comprises 11 residues. The receptor's source is a girl aged 10-17 years with multiple sclerosis. The source material was blood. The rearrangement uses TRBV29-1 and TRBJ2-4, with D possibly being TRBD1 (5 bases). The J call may be incorrect, as the DNA end agrees better with TRBJ2-7. CDR3 loop: CSAQQGIEQYF. CDR3 bases: TGCAGCGCACAGCAGGGAATCGAGCAGTACTTC.